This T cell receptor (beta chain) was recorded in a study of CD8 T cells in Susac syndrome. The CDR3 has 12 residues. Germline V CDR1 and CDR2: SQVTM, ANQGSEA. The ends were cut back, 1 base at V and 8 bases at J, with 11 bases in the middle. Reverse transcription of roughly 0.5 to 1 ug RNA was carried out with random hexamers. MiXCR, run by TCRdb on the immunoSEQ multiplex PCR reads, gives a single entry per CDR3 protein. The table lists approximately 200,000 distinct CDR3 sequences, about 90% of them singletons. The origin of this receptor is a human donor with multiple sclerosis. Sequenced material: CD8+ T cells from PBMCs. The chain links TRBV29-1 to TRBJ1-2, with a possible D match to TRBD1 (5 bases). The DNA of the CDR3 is TGCAGCGTTGAAGTCGGGACTACGGGCTACACCTTC. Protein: CSVEVGTTGYTF.